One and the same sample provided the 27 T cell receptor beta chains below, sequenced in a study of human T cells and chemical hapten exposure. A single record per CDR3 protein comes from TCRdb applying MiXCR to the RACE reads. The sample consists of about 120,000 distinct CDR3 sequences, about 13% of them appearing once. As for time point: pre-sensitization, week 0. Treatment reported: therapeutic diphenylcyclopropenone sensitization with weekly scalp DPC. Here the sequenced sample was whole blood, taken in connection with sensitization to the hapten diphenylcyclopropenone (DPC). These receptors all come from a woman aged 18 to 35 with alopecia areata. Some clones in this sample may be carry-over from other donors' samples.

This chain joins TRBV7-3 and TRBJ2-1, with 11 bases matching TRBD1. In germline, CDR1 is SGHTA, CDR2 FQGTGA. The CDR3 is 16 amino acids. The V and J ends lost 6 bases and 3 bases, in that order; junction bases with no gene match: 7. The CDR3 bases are TGTGCCAGCAGTAGGACCGGGACAGGGGGCTACAATGAGCAGTTCTTC. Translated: CASSRTGTGGYNEQFF.

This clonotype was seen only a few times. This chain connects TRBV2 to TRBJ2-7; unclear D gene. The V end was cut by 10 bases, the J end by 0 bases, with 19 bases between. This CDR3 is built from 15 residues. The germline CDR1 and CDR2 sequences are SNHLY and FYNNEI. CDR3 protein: CATALRARLSYEQYF. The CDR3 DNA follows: TGTGCCACCGCCCTCCGGGCCAGGCTCTCCTACGAGCAGTACTTC. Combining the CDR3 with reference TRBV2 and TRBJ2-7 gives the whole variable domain EPEVTQTPSHQVTQMGQEVILRCVPISNHLYFYWYRQILGQKVEFLVSFYNNEISEKSEIFDDQFSVERPDGSNFTLKIRSTKLEDSAMYFCATALRARLSYEQYFGPGTRLTVT.

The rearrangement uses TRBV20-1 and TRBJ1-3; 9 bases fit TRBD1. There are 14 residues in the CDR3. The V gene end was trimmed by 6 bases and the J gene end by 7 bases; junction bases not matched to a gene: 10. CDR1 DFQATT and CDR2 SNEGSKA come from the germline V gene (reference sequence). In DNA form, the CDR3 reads TGCAGTGCCGCCCCCGGGACAGGGCTTAACACCATATATTTT. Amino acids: CSAAPGTGLNTIYF.

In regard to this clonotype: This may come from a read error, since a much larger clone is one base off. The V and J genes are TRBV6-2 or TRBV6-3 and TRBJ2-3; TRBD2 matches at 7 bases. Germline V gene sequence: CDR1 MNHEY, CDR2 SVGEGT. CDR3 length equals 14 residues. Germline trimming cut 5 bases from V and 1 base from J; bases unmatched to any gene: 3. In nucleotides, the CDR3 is TGTGCCAGCAGTCTTAGCGGGCGCACAGATACGCAGTATTTT. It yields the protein CASSLSGRTDTQYF.

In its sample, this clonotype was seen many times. CDR3 amino acids: CASSSIGGLAGADEQFF. The DNA of the CDR3 is TGTGCCAGCAGTTCAATAGGGGGACTAGCGGGGGCCGATGAGCAGTTCTTC. The chain combines TRBV28 with TRBJ2-1; 14 positions agree with TRBD2. The CDR3 sequence is 17 residues long. With V trimmed by 4 bases and J by 8 bases, 10 bases remained unmatched. Germline V lookup: CDR1 MDHEN, CDR2 SYDVKM.

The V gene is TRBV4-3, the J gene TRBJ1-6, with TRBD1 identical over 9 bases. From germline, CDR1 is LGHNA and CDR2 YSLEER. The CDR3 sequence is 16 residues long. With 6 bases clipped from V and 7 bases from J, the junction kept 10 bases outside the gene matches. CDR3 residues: CASSRSTGQGNSPLHF. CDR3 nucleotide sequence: TGCGCCAGCAGTCGCTCCACCGGACAGGGGAATTCACCCCTCCACTTT.

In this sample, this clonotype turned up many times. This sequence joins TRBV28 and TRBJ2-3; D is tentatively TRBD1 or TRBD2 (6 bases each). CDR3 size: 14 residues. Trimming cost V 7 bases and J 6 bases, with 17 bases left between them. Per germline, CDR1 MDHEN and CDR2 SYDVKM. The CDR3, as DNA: TGTGCCAGCACTCCTATGGGGGGCCCCGATACGCAGTATTTT. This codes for CASTPMGGPDTQYF. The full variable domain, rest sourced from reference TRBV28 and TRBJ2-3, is DVKVTQSSRYLVKRTGEKVFLECVQDMDHENMFWYRQDPGLGLRLIYFSYDVKMKEKGDIPEGYSVSREKKERFSLILESASTNQTSMYLCASTPMGGPDTQYFGPGTRLTVL.

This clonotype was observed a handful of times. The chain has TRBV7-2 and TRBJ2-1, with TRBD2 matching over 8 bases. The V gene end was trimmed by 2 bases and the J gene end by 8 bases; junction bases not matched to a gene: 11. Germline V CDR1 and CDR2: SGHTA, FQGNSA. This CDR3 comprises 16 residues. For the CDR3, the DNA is TGTGCCAGCAGCTTAATTTTCGGACTAGCAAGCGATGAGCAGTTCTTC. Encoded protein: CASSLIFGLASDEQFF. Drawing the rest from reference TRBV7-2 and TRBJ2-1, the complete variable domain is GAGVSQSPSNKVTEKGKDVELRCDPISGHTALYWYRQSLGQGLEFLIYFQGNSAPDKSGLPSDRFSAERTGGSVSTLTIQRTQQEDSAVYLCASSLIFGLASDEQFFGPGTRLTVL.

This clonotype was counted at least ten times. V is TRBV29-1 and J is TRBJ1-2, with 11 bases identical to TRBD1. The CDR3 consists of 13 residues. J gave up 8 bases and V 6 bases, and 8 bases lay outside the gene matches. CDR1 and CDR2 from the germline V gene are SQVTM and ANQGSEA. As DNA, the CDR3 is TGCAGCGTAACGGACAGGGGGCCAGGAGGCTACACCTTC. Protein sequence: CSVTDRGPGGYTF.

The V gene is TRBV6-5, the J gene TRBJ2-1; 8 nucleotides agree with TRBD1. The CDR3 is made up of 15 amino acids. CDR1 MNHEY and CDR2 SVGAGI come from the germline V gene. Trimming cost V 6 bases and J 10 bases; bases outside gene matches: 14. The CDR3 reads CASSLQTGAPLEQFF. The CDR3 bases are TGTGCCAGCAGCCTTCAGACAGGGGCCCCTTTAGAGCAGTTCTTC.

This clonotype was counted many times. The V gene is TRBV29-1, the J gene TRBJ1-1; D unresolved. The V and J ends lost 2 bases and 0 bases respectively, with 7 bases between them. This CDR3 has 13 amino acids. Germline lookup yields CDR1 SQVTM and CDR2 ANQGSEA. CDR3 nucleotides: TGCAGCGTTGAAATACAGATGAACACTGAAGCTTTCTTT. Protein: CSVEIQMNTEAFF.

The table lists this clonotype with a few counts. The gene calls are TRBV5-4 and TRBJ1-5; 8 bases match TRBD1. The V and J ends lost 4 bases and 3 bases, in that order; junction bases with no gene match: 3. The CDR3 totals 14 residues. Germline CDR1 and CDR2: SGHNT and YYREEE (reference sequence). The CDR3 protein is CASSQQGDNQPQHF. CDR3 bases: TGTGCCAGCAGCCAACAGGGGGACAATCAGCCCCAGCATTTT.

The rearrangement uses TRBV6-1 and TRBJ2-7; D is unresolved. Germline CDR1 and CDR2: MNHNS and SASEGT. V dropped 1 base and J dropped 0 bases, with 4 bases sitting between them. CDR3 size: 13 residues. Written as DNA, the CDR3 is TGTGCCAGCAGTGAAGGAAGCTCCTACGAGCAGTACTTC. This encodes CASSEGSSYEQYF.

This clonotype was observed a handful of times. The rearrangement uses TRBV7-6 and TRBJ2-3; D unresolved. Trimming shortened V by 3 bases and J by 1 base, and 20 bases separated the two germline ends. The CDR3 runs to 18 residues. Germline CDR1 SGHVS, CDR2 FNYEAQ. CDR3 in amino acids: CASSFSPPLLDRTDTQYF. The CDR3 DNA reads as TGTGCCAGCAGCTTTTCCCCGCCCCTTCTGGACCGCACAGATACGCAGTATTTT.

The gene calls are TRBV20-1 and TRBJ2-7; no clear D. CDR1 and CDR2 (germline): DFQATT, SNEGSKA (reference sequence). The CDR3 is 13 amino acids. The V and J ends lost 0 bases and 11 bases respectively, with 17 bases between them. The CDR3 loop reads CSARDARTRSEYF. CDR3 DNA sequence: TGCAGTGCTAGAGATGCCAGGACCCGCTCGGAGTACTTC.

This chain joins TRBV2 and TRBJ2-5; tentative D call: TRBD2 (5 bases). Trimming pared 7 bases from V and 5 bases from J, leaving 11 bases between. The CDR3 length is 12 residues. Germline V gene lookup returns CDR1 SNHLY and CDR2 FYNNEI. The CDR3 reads CASTRGVETQYF. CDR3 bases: TGTGCCAGCACTCGGGGAGTGGAGACCCAGTACTTC.

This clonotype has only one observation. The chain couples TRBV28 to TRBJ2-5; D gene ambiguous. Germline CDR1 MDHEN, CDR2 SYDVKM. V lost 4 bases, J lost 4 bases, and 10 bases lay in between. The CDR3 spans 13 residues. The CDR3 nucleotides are TGTGCCAGCAGTTCTCAGAAGTCAGAGACCCAGTACTTC. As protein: CASSSQKSETQYF.

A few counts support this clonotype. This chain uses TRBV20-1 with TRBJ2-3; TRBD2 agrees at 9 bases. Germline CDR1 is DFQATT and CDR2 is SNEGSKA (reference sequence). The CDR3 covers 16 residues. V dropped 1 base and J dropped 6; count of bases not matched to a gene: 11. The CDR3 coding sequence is TGCAGTGCTAGAGTTCCAGCGGGGGGCTTCACTGATACGCAGTATTTT. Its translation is CSARVPAGGFTDTQYF.

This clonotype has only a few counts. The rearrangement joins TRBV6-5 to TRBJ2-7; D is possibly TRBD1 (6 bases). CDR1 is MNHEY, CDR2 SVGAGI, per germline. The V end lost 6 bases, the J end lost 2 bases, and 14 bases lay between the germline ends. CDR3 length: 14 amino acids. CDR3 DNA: TGTGCCAGCAGGAAGGGACAACCACCCTACGAGCAGTACTTC. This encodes CASRKGQPPYEQYF.

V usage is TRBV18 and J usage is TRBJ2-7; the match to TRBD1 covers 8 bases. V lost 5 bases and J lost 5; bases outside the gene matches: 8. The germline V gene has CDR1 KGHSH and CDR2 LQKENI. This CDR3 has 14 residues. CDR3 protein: CASSAGRGHDEQYF. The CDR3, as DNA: TGTGCCAGCTCAGCTGGCAGGGGGCACGACGAGCAGTACTTC.

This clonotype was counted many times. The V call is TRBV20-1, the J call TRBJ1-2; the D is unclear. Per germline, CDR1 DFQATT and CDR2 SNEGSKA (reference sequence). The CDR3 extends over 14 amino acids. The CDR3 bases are TGCAGCCCCCCCCGGGCGAGGGCTAACTATGGCTACACCTTC. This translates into CSPPRARANYGYTF.

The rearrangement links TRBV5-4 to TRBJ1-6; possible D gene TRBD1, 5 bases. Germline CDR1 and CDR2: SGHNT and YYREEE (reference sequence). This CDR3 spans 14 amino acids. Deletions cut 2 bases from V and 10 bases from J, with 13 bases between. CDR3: CASSFSGGDSPLHF. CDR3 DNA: TGTGCCAGCAGCTTCAGCGGGGGGGACTCACCCCTCCACTTT.

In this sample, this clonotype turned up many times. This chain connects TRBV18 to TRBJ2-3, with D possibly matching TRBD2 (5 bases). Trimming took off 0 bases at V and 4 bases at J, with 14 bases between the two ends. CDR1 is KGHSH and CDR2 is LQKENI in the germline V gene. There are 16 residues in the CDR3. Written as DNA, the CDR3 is TGTGCCAGCTCACCACCGGATCCCGGGGTCCCAGATACGCAGTATTTT. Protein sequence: CASSPPDPGVPDTQYF.

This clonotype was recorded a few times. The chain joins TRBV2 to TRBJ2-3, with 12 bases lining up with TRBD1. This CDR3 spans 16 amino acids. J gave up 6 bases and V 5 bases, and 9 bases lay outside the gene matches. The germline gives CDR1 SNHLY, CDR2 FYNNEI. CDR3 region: CASSYDGTGGLDTQYF. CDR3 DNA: TGTGCCAGCAGTTACGACGGGACAGGGGGCTTGGATACGCAGTATTTT.

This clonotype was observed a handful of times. The CDR3 sequence is CASTLFGGRHQPQHF. The CDR3, as DNA: TGTGCCAGTACCCTCTTCGGGGGACGCCATCAGCCCCAGCATTTT. J is TRBJ1-5 and V is TRBV19, with a weak D call TRBD1 (5 bases). The CDR3 is made up of 15 amino acids. Trimming removed 7 bases at V and 5 bases at J, with 18 bases between. Per the germline V gene, CDR1 is LNHDA and CDR2 is SQIVND (reference sequence).

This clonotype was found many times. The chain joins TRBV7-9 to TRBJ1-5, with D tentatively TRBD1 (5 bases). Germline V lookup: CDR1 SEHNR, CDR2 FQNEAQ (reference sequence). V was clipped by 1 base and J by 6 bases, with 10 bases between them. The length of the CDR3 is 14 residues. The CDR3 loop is CASSLGEGSQPQHF. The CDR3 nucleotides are TGTGCCAGCAGCTTAGGAGAGGGGAGTCAGCCCCAGCATTTT.

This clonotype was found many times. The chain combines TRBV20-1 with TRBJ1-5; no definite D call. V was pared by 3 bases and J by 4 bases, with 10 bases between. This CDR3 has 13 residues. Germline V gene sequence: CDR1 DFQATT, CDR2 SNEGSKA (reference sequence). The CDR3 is CSASIRVNQPQHF. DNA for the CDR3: TGCAGTGCTAGTATAAGGGTTAATCAGCCCCAGCATTTT.